Detailed here is one TCR beta chain. The antigen is not known. Additional DNA sequences in this sample encode the identical CDR3. Germline V lookup: CDR1 SGHRS, CDR2 YFSETQ. CDR3 length equals 14 residues. The V and J ends lost 0 bases and 1 base respectively, with 5 bases between them. The data stem from a study of shared clonotypes between healthy human individuals. Study-wide results and caveats: It was anticipated that sequencing depth would influence how many clonotypes donors shared.

Only in-frame clones appear in the TCRdb table, and some are missing; sequencing was by immunoSEQ multiplex PCR. The sample has more than 2,000,000 clones; about 92% are singletons. The clonotype comes from a young man in good health. The rearrangement links TRBV5-1 to TRBJ1-3; perhaps TRBD1 as D (5 bases). The sequenced sample consisted of naive CD4+ T cells sorted from blood. Subset of the sample: CD45RA+ positively selected. The CDR3, as DNA: TGCGCCAGCAGCTTGGGGACATCTGGAAACACCATATATTTT. Its translation is CASSLGTSGNTIYF. The full variable domain, in which reference TRBV5-1 and TRBJ1-3 provide the parts outside the CDR3, is KAGVTQTPRYLIKTRGQQVTLSCSPISGHRSVSWYQQTPGQGLQFLFEYFSETQRNKGNFPGRFSGRQFSNSRSEMNVSTLELGDSALYLCASSLGTSGNTIYFGEGSWLTVV.